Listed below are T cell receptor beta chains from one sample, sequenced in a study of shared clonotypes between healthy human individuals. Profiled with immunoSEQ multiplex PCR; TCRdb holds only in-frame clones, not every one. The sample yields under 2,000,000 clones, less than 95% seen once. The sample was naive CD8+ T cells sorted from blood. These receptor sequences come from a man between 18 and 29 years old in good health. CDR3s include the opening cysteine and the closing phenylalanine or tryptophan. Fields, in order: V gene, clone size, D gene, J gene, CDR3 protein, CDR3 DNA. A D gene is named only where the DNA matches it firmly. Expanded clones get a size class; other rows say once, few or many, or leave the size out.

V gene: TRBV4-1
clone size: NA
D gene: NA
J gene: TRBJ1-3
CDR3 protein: CASSQELSNSGNTIYF
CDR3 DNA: TGCGCCAGCAGCCAAGAGCTCAGCAACTCTGGAAACACCATATATTTT

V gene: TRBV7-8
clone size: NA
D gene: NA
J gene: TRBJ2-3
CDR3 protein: CASSPDPGRRLSTDTQYF
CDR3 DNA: TGTGCCAGCAGCCCCGACCCGGGTAGACGGCTGAGCACAGATACGCAGTATTTT

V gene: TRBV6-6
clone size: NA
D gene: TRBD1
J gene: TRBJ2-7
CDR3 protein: CASADRLSYEQYF
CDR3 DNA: TGTGCCAGCGCGGACAGGTTAAGCTACGAGCAGTACTTC

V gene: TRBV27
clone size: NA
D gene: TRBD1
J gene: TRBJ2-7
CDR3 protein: CASSLSGQGSFYEQYF
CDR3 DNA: TGTGCCAGCAGTTTATCTGGACAGGGATCCTTCTACGAGCAGTACTTC

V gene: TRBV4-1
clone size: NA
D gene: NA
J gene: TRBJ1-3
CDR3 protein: CASSQGPFPSSGNTIYF
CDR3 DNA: TGCGCCAGCAGCCAAGGACCCTTTCCCTCTTCTGGAAACACCATATATTTT

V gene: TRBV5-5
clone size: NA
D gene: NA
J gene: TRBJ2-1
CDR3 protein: CASSLGRDYNEQFF
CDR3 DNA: TGTGCCAGCAGTTTGGGCCGAGACTACAATGAGCAGTTCTTC

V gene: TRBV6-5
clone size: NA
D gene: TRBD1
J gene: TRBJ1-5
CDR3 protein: CASSLDRVTQPQHF
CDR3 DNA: TGTGCCAGCAGCCTCGACAGGGTAACGCAGCCCCAGCATTTT

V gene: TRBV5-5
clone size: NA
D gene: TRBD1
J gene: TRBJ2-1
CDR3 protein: CASSLWTGGGEQFF
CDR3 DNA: TGTGCCAGCAGCTTGTGGACAGGGGGCGGTGAGCAGTTCTTC

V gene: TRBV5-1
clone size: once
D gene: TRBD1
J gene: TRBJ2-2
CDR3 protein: CASSRQTQGLLAGELFF
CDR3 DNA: TGCGCCAGCAGCCGCCAAACACAGGGGCTTTTGGCCGGGGAGCTGTTTTTT

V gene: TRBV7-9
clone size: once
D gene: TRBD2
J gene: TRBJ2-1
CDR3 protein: CASSGSLAGNSYNEQFF
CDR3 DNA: TGTGCCAGCAGTGGAAGTCTAGCGGGGAACTCCTACAATGAGCAGTTCTTC

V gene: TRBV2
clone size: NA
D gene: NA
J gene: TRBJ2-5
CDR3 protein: CASSEADSQETQYF
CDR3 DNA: TGTGCCAGCAGTGAAGCAGACAGTCAAGAGACCCAGTACTTC

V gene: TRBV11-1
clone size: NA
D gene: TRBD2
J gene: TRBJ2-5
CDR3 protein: CASSFETERGQETQYF
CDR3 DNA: TGTGCCAGCAGCTTCGAGACGGAGCGGGGGCAAGAGACCCAGTACTTC

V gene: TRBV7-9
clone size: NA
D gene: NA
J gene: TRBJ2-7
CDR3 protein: CASSLSSAGPFYEQYF
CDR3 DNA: TGTGCCAGCAGCTTAAGTTCTGCAGGGCCCTTCTACGAGCAGTACTTC

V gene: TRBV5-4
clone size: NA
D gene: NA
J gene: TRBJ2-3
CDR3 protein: CASTIGPPGLVPDTQYF
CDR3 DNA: TGTGCCAGTACAATCGGACCCCCAGGCTTAGTACCAGATACGCAGTATTTT

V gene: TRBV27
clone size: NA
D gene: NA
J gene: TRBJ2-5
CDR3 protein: CASRIQSHQETQYF
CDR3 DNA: TGTGCCAGCAGGATACAGAGCCACCAAGAGACCCAGTACTTC

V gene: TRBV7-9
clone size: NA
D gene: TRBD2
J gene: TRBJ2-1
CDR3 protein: CASATNFGGSTLNEQFF
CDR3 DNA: TGTGCCAGCGCAACCAACTTCGGCGGGAGTACCCTCAATGAGCAGTTCTTC

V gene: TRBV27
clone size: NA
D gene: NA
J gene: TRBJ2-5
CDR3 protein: CASSPSVGEYQETQYF
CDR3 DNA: TGTGCCAGCAGTCCCAGTGTAGGGGAGTACCAAGAGACCCAGTACTTC